The present entry profiles one T cell receptor beta chain with its context. Combining a sample-barcoded 5' primer with a J-beta primer mix, a second PCR ran for about 7 to 12 cycles. TCRdb processed the 5' RACE reads anew with MiXCR; each CDR3 protein has one entry. The sample contains about 1.4 million distinct CDR3 sequences, approximately 63% of which appear only once. This entry is derived from a study of blood T cells in healthy people across ages. The junction had 6 bases not matched to a gene; V was cut back by 0 bases and J by 0 bases. This CDR3 has 17 residues. CDR1 and CDR2 (germline): MNHNY, SVGAGI (reference sequence).

The clonotype was recovered from a man aged 18 to 29 in good health. V and J are TRBV6-6 and TRBJ2-7; the match to TRBD2 covers 9 bases. Sequenced input: blood. CDR3 nucleotides: TGTGCCAGCAGTTACTCAACGGGACTAGCTGACTCCTACGAGCAGTACTTC. Its translation is CASSYSTGLADSYEQYF.